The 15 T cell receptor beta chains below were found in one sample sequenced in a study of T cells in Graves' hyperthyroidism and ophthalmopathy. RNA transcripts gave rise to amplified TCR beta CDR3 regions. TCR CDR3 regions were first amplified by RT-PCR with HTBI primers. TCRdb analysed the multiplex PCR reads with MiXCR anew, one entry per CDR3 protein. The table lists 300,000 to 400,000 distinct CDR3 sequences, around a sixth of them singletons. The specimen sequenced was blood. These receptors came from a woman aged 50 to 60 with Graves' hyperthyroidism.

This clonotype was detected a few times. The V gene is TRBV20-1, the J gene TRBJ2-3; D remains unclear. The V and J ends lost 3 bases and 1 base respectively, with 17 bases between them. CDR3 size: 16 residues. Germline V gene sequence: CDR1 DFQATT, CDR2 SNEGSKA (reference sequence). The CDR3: CSASSVAVKGTDTQYF. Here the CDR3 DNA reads TGCAGTGCTAGTTCTGTGGCCGTAAAGGGCACAGATACGCAGTATTTT.

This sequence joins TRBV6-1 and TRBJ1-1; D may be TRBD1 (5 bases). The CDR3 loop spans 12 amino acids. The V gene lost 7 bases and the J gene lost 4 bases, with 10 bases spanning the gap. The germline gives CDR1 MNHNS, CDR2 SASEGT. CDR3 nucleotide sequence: TGTGCCAGCATATTGGGGGGCACTGAAGCTTTCTTT. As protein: CASILGGTEAFF.

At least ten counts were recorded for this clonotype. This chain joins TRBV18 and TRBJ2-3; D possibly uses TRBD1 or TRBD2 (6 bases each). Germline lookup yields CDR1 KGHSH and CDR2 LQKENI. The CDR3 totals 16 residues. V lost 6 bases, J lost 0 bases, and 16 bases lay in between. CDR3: CASSPTGTPSTDTQYF. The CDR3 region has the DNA TGTGCCAGCTCGCCCACAGGGACTCCTAGCACAGATACGCAGTATTTT.

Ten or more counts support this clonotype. The CDR3 region is CASTLGGAGFNEQFF. The CDR3 coding sequence is TGTGCCAGCACCCTGGGAGGGGCGGGGTTCAATGAGCAGTTCTTC. The chain has TRBV6-1 and TRBJ2-1; 7 positions agree with TRBD2. This CDR3 has 15 amino acids. Germline V CDR1 and CDR2: MNHNS, SASEGT. V shed 7 bases, J shed 6 bases, and the junction held 12 bases outside the gene matches.

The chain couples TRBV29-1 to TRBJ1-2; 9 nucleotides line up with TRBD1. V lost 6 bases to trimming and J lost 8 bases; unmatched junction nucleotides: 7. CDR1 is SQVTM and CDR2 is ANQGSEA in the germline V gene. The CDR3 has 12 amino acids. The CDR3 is CSVRTGVEGYTF. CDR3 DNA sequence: TGCAGCGTGAGGACAGGGGTCGAGGGCTACACCTTC.

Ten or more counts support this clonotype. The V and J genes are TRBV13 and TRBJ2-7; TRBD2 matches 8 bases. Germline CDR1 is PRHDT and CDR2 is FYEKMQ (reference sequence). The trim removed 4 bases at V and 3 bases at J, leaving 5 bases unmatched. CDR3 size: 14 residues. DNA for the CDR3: TGTGCCAGCAGCTCAGCGGGAGTAGGCTACGAGCAGTACTTC. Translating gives CASSSAGVGYEQYF.

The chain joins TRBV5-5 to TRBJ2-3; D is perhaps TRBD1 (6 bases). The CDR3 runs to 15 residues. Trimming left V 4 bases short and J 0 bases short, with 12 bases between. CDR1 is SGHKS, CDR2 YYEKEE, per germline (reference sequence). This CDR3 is CASSTRGPSTDTQYF. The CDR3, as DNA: TGTGCCAGCAGCACCAGGGGCCCGAGCACAGATACGCAGTATTTT.

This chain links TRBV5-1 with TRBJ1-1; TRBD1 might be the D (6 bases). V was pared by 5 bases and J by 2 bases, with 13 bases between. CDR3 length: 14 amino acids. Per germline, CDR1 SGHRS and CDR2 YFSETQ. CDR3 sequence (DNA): TGCGCCAGCAGTATGGCACAGGGAAACACTGAAGCTTTCTTT. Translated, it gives CASSMAQGNTEAFF. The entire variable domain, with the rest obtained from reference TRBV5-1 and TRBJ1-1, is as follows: KAGVTQTPRYLIKTRGQQVTLSCSPISGHRSVSWYQQTPGQGLQFLFEYFSETQRNKGNFPGRFSGRQFSNSRSEMNVSTLELGDSALYLCASSMAQGNTEAFFGQGTRLTVV.

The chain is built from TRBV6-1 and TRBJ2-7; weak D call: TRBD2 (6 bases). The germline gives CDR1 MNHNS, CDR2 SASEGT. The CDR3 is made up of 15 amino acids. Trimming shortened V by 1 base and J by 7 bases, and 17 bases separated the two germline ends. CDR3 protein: CASSEEETSAPEQYV. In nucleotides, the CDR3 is TGTGCCAGCAGTGAAGAAGAGACTAGTGCCCCGGAGCAGTACGTC.

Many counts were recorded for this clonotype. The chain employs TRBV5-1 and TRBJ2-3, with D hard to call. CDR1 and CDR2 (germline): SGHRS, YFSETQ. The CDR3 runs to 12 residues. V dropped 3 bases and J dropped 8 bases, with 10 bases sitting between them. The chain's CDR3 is CASSSSLGTQYF. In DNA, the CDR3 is TGCGCCAGCAGCTCCTCCTTGGGTACGCAGTATTTT.

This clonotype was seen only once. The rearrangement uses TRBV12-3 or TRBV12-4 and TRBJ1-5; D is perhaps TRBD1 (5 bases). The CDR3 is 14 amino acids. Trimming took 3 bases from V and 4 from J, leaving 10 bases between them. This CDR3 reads CASSFPRVNQPQHF. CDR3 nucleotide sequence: TGTGCCAGCAGTTTCCCCAGGGTTAATCAGCCCCAGCATTTT.

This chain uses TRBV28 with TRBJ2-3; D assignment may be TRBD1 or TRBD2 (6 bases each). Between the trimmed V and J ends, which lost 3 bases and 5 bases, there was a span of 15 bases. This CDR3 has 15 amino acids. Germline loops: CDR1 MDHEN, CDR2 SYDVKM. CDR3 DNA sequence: TGTGCCAGCAGTTTCTCGGGGGCCGGGGAAGATACGCAGTATTTT. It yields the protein CASSFSGAGEDTQYF.

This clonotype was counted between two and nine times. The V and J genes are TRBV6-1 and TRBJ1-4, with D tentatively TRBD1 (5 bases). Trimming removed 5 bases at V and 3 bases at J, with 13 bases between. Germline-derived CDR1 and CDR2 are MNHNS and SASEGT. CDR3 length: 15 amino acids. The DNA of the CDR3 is TGTGCCAGCAGTTATTCCGGGACTTCTAATGAAAAACTGTTTTTT. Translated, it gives CASSYSGTSNEKLFF.

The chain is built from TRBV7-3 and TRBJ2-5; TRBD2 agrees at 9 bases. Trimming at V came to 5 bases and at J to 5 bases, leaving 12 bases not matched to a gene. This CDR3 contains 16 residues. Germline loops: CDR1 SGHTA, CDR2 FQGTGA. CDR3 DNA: TGTGCCAGCAGCGCGGGAGGGGCGGGAGCCGGCGAGACCCAGTACTTC. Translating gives CASSAGGAGAGETQYF. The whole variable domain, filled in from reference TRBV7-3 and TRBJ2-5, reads GAGVSQTPSNKVTEKGKYVELRCDPISGHTALYWYRQSLGQGPEFLIYFQGTGAADDSGLPNDRFFAVRPEGSVSTLKIQRTERGDSAVYLCASSAGGAGAGETQYFGPGTRLLVL.

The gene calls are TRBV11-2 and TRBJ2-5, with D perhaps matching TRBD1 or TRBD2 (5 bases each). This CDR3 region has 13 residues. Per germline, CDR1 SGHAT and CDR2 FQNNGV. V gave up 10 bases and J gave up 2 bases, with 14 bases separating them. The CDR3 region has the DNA TGTGCCACCAATGAGGGGATTCAAGAGACCCAGTACTTC. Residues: CATNEGIQETQYF.